This TCR beta chain was obtained from a study of CD8 T cells in ankylosing spondylitis. Study-level points and caveats: A motif of 7 to 9 highly homologous TCR beta variants was seen as apparently characteristic of ankylosing spondylitis blood.

TCRdb called the 5' RACE reads again in MiXCR, with one record for every CDR3 protein. The sample has 100,000 to 150,000 distinct CDR3 sequences, roughly a sixth seen once. The CDR3 is 15 amino acids. Germline V gene data show CDR1 as SGHAT and CDR2 as FQNNGV. V lost 2 bases to trimming and J lost 6 bases, with 13 bases between them. On this clonotype: What it recognizes is unknown.

The chain carries TRBV11-2 and TRBJ2-2; possibly TRBD1 or TRBD2 for D (5 bases each). Sequencing was carried out using blood, either unsorted or a sorted T cell fraction (not recorded which). The clonotype was recovered from a male donor with ankylosing spondylitis. The CDR3 coding sequence is TGTGCCAGCAGCTTATACCGAGGGGCGGCCGGGGAGCTGTTTTTT. This translates into CASSLYRGAAGELFF.